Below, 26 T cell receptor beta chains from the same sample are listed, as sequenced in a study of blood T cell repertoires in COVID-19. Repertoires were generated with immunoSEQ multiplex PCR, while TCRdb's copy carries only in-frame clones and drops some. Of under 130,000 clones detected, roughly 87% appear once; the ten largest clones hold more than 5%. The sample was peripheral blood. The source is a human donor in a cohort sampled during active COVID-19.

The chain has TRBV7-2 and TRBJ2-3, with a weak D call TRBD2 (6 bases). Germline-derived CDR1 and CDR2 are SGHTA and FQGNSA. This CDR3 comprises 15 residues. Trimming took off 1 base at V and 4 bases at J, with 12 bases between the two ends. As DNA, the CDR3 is TGTGCCAGCAGCTTAGAAGCAAGGGAGGCAGATACGCAGTATTTT. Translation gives CASSLEAREADTQYF.

The CDR3 here is CASSQELASSYNEQFF. The CDR3 bases are TGTGCCAGCAGCCAAGAACTAGCTAGCTCCTACAATGAGCAGTTCTTC. The chain is built from TRBV4-2 and TRBJ2-1, with D perhaps TRBD2 (6 bases). The CDR3 is 16 amino acids. Trimming left V 0 bases short and J 0 bases short, with 9 bases between. CDR1 is LGHNA and CDR2 is YNFKEQ in the germline V gene.

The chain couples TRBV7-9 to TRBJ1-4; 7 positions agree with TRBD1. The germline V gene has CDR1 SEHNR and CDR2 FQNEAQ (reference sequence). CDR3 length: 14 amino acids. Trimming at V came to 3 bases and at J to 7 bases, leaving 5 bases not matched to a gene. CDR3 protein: CASSFGRGVEKLFF. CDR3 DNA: TGTGCCAGCAGCTTCGGCAGGGGGGTTGAAAAACTGTTTTTT.

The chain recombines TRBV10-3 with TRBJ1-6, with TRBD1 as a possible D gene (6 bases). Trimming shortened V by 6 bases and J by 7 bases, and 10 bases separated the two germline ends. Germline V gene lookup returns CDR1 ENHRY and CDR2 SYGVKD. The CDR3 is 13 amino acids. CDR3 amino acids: CAISRDNNSPLHF. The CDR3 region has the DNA TGTGCCATCAGCCGGGACAACAATTCACCCCTCCACTTT.

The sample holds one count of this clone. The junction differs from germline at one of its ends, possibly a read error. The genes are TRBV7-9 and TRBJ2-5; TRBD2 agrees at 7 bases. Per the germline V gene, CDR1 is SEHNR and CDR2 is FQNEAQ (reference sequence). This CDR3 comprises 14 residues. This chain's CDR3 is CASSLAARQETQYF. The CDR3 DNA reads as TGTGCCAGCAGCCTAGCGGCCCGACAAGAGACCCAGTACTTC.

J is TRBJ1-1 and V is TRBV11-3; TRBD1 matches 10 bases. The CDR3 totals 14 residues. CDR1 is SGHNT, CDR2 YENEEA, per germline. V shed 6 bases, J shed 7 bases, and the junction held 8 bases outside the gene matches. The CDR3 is CASRLGQGTFEAFF. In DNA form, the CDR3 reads TGTGCCAGCAGGTTGGGACAGGGGACCTTTGAAGCTTTCTTT.

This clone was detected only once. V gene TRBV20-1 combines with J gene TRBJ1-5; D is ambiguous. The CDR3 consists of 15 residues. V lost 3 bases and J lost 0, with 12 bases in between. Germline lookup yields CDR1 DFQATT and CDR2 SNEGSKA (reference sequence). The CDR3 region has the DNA TGCAGTGCTAGTGACAAAGCTGGTAGCAATCAGCCCCAGCATTTT. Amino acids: CSASDKAGSNQPQHF.

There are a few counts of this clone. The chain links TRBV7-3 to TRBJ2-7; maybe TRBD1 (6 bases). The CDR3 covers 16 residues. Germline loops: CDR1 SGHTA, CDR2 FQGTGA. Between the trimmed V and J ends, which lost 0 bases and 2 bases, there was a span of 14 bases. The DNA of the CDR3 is TGTGCCAGCAGCTTAACGGGTAGCCCAGGGGCCTACGAGCAGTACTTC. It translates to CASSLTGSPGAYEQYF. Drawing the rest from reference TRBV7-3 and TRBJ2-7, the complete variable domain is GAGVSQTPSNKVTEKGKYVELRCDPISGHTALYWYRQSLGQGPEFLIYFQGTGAADDSGLPNDRFFAVRPEGSVSTLKIQRTERGDSAVYLCASSLTGSPGAYEQYFGPGTRLTVT.

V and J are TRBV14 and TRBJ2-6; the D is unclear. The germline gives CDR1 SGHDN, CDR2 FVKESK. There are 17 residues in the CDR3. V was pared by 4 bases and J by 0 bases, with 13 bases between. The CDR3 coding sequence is TGTGCCAGCAGCCGGTGGTTACCCGGCTCTGGGGCCAACGTCCTGACTTTC. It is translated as CASSRWLPGSGANVLTF.

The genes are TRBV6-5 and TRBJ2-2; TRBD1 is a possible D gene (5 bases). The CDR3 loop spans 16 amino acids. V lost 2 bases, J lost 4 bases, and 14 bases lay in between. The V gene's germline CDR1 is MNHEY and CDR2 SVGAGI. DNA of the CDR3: TGTGCCAGCAGTTACGTATTGGACACCACCACCGGGGAGCTGTTTTTT. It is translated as CASSYVLDTTTGELFF.

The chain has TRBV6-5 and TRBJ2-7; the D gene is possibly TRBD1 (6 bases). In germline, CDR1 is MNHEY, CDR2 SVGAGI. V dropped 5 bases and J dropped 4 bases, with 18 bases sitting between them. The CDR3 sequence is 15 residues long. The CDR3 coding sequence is TGTGCCAGCAGTCCCGACAGGCACAGCTCATACGAGCAGTACTTC. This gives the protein CASSPDRHSSYEQYF.

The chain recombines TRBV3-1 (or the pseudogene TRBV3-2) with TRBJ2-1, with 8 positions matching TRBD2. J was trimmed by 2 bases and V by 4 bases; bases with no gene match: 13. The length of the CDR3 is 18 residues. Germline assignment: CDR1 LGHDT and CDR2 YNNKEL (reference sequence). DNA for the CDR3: TGTGCCAGCAGCCCCCTAGGGGCGGCAGCGGGGGCCTACAATGAGCAGTTCTTC. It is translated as CASSPLGAAAGAYNEQFF.

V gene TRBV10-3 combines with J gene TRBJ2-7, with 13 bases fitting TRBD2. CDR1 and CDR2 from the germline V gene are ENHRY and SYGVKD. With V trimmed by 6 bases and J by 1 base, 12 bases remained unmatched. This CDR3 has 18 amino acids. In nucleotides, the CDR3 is TGTGCCATCAGACCGGGACTAGCGGGACCTTTTGAGTCCTACGAGCAGTACTTC. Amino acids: CAIRPGLAGPFESYEQYF.

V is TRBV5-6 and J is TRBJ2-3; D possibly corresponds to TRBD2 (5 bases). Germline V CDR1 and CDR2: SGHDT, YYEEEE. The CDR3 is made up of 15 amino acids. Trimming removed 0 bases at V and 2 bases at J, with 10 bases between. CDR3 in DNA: TGTGCCAGCAGCTTGGGTCCGACTATCACAGATACGCAGTATTTT. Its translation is CASSLGPTITDTQYF.

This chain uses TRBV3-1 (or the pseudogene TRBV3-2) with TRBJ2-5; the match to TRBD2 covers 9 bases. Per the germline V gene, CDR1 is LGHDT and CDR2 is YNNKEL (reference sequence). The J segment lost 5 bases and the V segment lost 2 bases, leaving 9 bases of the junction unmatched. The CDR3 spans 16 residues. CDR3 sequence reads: CASSQNLGGGAETQYF. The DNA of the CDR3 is TGTGCCAGCAGCCAAAACCTGGGCGGGGGGGCGGAGACCCAGTACTTC.

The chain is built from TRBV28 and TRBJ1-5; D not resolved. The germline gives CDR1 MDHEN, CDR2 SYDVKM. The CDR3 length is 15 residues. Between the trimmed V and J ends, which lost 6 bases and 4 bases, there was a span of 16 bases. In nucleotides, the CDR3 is TGTGCCAGCAGACCAATGCGGGGTTCTAATCAGCCCCAGCATTTT. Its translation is CASRPMRGSNQPQHF. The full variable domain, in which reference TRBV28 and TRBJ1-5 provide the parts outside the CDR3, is DVKVTQSSRYLVKRTGEKVFLECVQDMDHENMFWYRQDPGLGLRLIYFSYDVKMKEKGDIPEGYSVSREKKERFSLILESASTNQTSMYLCASRPMRGSNQPQHFGDGTRLSIL.

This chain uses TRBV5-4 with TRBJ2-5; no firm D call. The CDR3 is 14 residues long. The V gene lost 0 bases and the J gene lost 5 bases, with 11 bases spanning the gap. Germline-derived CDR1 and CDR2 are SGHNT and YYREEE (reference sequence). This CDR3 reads CASSLVGDGETQYF. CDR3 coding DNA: TGTGCCAGCAGCTTGGTTGGAGACGGGGAGACCCAGTACTTC. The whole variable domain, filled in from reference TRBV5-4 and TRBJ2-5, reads ETGVTQSPTHLIKTRGQQVTLRCSSQSGHNTVSWYQQALGQGPQFIFQYYREEENGRGNFPPRFSGLQFPNYSSELNVNALELDDSALYLCASSLVGDGETQYFGPGTRLLVL.

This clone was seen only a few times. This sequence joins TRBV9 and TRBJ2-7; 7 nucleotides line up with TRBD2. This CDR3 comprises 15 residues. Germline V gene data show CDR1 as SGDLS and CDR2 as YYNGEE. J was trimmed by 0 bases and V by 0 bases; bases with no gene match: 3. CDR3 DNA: TGTGCCAGCAGCGTAGATGGGACTATCTCCTACGAGCAGTACTTC. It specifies CASSVDGTISYEQYF. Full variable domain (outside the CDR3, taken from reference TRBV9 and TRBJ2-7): DSGVTQTPKHLITATGQRVTLRCSPRSGDLSVYWYQQSLDQGLQFLIQYYNGEERAKGNILERFSAQQFPDLHSELNLSSLELGDSALYFCASSVDGTISYEQYFGPGTRLTVT.

In DNA form, the CDR3 reads TGTGCCAGTAGTATAGATCGGGACAGGGATCCCTACAATGAGCAGTTCTTC. This translates into CASSIDRDRDPYNEQFF. The chain is built from TRBV19 and TRBJ2-1; 9 bases map to TRBD1. In germline, CDR1 is LNHDA, CDR2 SQIVND (reference sequence). With V trimmed by 0 bases and J by 2 bases, 5 bases remained unmatched. The CDR3 has 17 residues.

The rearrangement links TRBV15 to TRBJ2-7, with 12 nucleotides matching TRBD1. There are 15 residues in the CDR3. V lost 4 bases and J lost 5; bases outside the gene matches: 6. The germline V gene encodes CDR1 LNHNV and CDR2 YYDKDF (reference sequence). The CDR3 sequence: CATSTGGQGADEQYF. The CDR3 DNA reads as TGTGCCACCAGCACCGGGGGACAGGGGGCCGACGAGCAGTACTTC.

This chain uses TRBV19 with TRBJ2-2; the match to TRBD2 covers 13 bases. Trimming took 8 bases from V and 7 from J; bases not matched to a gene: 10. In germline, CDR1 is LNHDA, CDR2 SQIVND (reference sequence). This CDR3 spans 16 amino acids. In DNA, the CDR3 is TGTGCCAGTGCTGGACTAGCGGGAGAGTATAACGGGGAGCTGTTTTTT. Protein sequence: CASAGLAGEYNGELFF.

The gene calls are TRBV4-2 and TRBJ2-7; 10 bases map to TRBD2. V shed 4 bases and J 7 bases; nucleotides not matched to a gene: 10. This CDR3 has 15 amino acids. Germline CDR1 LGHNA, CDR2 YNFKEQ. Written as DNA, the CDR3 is TGTGCCAGCAGCCCCTCAGCGGGGGGGAGTGAGGAGCAGTACTTC. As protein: CASSPSAGGSEEQYF.

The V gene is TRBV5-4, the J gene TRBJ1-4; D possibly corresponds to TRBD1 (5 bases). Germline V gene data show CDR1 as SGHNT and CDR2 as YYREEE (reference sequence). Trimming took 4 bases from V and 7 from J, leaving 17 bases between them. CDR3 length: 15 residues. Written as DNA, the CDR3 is TGTGCCAGCAGCAATGAACGCCAGGGAGGTGAAAAACTGTTTTTT. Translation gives CASSNERQGGEKLFF.

CDR3 residues: CATSSGGTGELFF. CDR3 in DNA: TGTGCCACCAGCAGCGGGGGGACCGGGGAGCTGTTTTTT. This chain connects TRBV15 to TRBJ2-2, with 7 bases that match TRBD2. Germline V CDR1 and CDR2: LNHNV, YYDKDF (reference sequence). The CDR3 sequence is 13 residues long. V lost 3 bases and J lost 5; bases outside the gene matches: 0.

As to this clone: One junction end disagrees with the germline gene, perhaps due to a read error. CDR3 nucleotides: TGTGCCAGCAGCTTTTGGGGACGGGGGAATGAAGAACTGTTTTTT. Translation: CASSFWGRGNEELFF. The chain combines TRBV7-9 with TRBJ1-4; perhaps TRBD1 as D (5 bases). The CDR3 length is 15 residues. The V gene's germline CDR1 is SEHNR and CDR2 FQNEAQ (reference sequence).

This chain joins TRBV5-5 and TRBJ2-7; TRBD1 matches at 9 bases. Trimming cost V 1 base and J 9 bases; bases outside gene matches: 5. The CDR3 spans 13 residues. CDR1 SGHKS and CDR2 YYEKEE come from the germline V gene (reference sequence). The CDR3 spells CASSLTGGGVQYF. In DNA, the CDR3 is TGTGCCAGCAGCTTGACAGGGGGCGGGGTGCAGTACTTC.